These 14 T cell receptor beta chains were sequenced from one sample in a study of blood T cell repertoires in COVID-19. Only in-frame clones appear in the TCRdb table, and some are missing; sequencing was by immunoSEQ multiplex PCR. The table records approximately 240,000 clones, about 86% of them present only once. Sequencing was done on a sample of peripheral blood. These receptors were collected from a woman between 55 and 75 years old with acute or convalescent COVID-19.

The rearrangement links TRBV5-4 to TRBJ2-2, with 8 nucleotides matching TRBD2. The CDR3 covers 16 residues. The V gene end was trimmed by 0 bases and the J gene end by 4 bases; junction bases not matched to a gene: 5. Germline CDR1 reads SGHNT; CDR2 reads YYREEE (reference sequence). The CDR3 sequence is CASSLAGGAATGELFF. In DNA, the CDR3 is TGTGCCAGCAGCTTGGCCGGGGGGGCTGCCACCGGGGAGCTGTTTTTT.

V usage is TRBV7-9 and J usage is TRBJ1-5; D possibly corresponds to TRBD1 (5 bases). Trimming pared 3 bases from V and 11 bases from J, leaving 14 bases between. This CDR3 is built from 13 residues. Germline V gene lookup returns CDR1 SEHNR and CDR2 FQNEAQ (reference sequence). Here the CDR3 DNA reads TGTGCCAGCAGCTTGGGGGGAATGGGGTCCCAGCATTTT. Residues: CASSLGGMGSQHF.

This chain connects TRBV19 to TRBJ1-5, with 7 bases that match TRBD1. Germline assignment: CDR1 LNHDA and CDR2 SQIVND (reference sequence). J was trimmed by 0 bases and V by 5 bases; bases with no gene match: 10. This CDR3 is built from 17 residues. The CDR3 sequence is CASSPPRDRYSNQPQHF. In DNA form, the CDR3 reads TGTGCCAGTAGTCCTCCCCGGGACAGATATAGCAATCAGCCCCAGCATTTT.

CDR3 loop: CASKGGRYNEQFF. In DNA, the CDR3 is TGCGCCAGCAAAGGGGGTCGGTACAATGAGCAGTTCTTC. The V gene is TRBV4-1, the J gene TRBJ2-1, with D possibly matching TRBD1 (6 bases). The CDR3 length is 13 residues. Germline values: CDR1 MGHRA, CDR2 YSYEKL. Trimming removed 7 bases at V and 4 bases at J, with 11 bases between.

The chain employs TRBV6-2 or TRBV6-3 and TRBJ1-2; TRBD1 aligns across 10 bases. Germline CDR1 reads MNHEY; CDR2 reads SVGEGT. Germline trimming cut 6 bases from V and 7 bases from J; bases unmatched to any gene: 5. The CDR3 totals 13 residues. The CDR3 here is CASSLGQGIGYTF. CDR3 in DNA: TGTGCCAGCAGCTTGGGACAGGGGATTGGCTACACCTTC.

This clone was detected a few times. This rearrangement joins TRBV7-9 to TRBJ1-4; a possible D gene is TRBD1 (6 bases). In germline, CDR1 is SEHNR, CDR2 FQNEAQ (reference sequence). There are 13 residues in the CDR3. V gave up 4 bases and J gave up 8 bases, with 11 bases separating them. CDR3 amino acids: CASSSRGQEKLFF. DNA of the CDR3: TGTGCCAGCAGCTCCCGAGGACAGGAAAAACTGTTTTTT.

This clone is a singleton in its sample. This chain uses TRBV6-5 with TRBJ1-5, with TRBD1 identical over 9 bases. CDR3 length: 14 amino acids. The V and J ends lost 5 bases and 3 bases, in that order; junction bases with no gene match: 2. Germline lookup yields CDR1 MNHEY and CDR2 SVGAGI. CDR3 coding DNA: TGTGCCAGCAGTACAGGGGGCGACAATCAGCCCCAGCATTTT. This encodes CASSTGGDNQPQHF.

The chain has TRBV2 and TRBJ1-2, with 7 bases matching TRBD1. Trimming removed 9 bases from V and 8 bases from J; junction bases left unmatched: 9. Looked up from germline, CDR1 is SNHLY and CDR2 is FYNNEI. This CDR3 comprises 12 residues. CDR3 loop: CASDRAVGGYTF. CDR3 DNA: TGTGCCAGTGACAGGGCGGTCGGGGGCTACACCTTC.

The table lists this clone with a few counts. V gene TRBV14 combines with J gene TRBJ2-5; D is possibly TRBD1 (5 bases). Germline V lookup: CDR1 SGHDN, CDR2 FVKESK. The CDR3 covers 14 residues. V lost 2 bases, J lost 5 bases, and 12 bases lay in between. This CDR3 reads CASSQQGLMETQYF. CDR3 DNA: TGTGCCAGCAGCCAACAGGGCCTTATGGAGACCCAGTACTTC.

The chain has TRBV6-4 and TRBJ2-3; unclear D gene. V lost 2 bases, J lost 11 bases, and 20 bases lay in between. Germline loops: CDR1 MRHNA, CDR2 SNTAGT. The CDR3 sequence is 15 residues long. The CDR3 DNA reads as TGTGCCAGCAGTGACGGCCCCGGCGCCTCGGGTGGGCAGTATTTT. Its protein product is CASSDGPGASGGQYF.

This rearrangement joins TRBV4-2 to TRBJ2-1; weak D call: TRBD1 (5 bases). V lost 4 bases and J lost 9, with 19 bases in between. Germline V lookup: CDR1 LGHNA, CDR2 YNFKEQ. This CDR3 comprises 15 residues. CDR3 amino acids: CASSPQGRGDGEQFF. The DNA of the CDR3 is TGTGCCAGCAGCCCCCAGGGTCGTGGCGACGGTGAGCAGTTCTTC.

This sequence joins TRBV5-1 and TRBJ2-5, with TRBD2 matching 7 bases. CDR3 length: 14 amino acids. The germline gives CDR1 SGHRS, CDR2 YFSETQ. J was trimmed by 3 bases and V by 3 bases; bases with no gene match: 5. The CDR3: CASSSGLPKETQYF. Here the CDR3 DNA reads TGCGCCAGCAGCTCGGGACTACCTAAAGAGACCCAGTACTTC.

CDR3 coding DNA: TGTGCCAGCACCCGCTCGGGGGGGGGCACTGAAGCTTTCTTT. Amino acids: CASTRSGGGTEAFF. The rearrangement joins TRBV6-5 to TRBJ1-1; TRBD1 is a possible D gene (5 bases). CDR3 length equals 14 residues. Germline values: CDR1 MNHEY, CDR2 SVGAGI. V was clipped by 7 bases and J by 4 bases, with 16 bases between them.

This rearrangement joins TRBV7-3 to TRBJ2-5; 12 bases fit TRBD1. The CDR3 has 15 amino acids. Germline V gene data show CDR1 as SGHTA and CDR2 as FQGTGA. After removal of 6 bases from V and 4 bases from J, the junction contained 6 bases not matched to a gene. The CDR3 reads CASSLGQGARETQYF. The CDR3 coding sequence is TGTGCCAGCAGTTTGGGACAGGGGGCCCGAGAGACCCAGTACTTC.